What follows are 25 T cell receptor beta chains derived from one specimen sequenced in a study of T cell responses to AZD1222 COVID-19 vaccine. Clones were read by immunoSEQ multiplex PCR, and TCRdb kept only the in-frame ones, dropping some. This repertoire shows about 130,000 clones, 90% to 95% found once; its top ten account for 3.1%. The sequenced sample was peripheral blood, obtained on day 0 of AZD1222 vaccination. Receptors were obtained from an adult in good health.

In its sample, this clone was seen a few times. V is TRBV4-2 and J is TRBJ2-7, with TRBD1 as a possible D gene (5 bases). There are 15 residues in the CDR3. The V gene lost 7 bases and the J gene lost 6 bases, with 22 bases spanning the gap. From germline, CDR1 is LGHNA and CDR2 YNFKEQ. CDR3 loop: CASTPGRADNSEQYF. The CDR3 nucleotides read TGTGCCAGCACCCCCGGCAGGGCTGATAATAGCGAGCAGTACTTC.

DNA for the CDR3: TGTGCCATCAGCCCCAGAGGAAACACTGAAGCTTTCTTT. It codes for CAISPRGNTEAFF. The rearrangement uses TRBV10-3 and TRBJ1-1; D uncertain. CDR3 length: 13 residues. CDR1 is ENHRY, CDR2 SYGVKD, per germline. V lost 6 bases and J 2 bases, leaving 10 bases between the germline ends.

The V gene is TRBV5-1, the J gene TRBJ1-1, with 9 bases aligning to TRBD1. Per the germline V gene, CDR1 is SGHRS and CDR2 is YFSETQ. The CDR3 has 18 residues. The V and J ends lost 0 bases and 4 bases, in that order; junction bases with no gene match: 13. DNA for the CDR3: TGCGCCAGCAGCTTGGCCAGACAGGGGGGTGTGTTTGGCACTGAAGCTTTCTTT. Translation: CASSLARQGGVFGTEAFF.

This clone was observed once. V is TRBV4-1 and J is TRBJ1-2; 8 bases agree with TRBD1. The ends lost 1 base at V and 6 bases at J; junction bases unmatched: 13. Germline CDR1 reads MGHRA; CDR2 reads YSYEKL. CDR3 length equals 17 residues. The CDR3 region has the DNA TGCGCCAGCAGCCAAGTCGGCAGGGGGCGAATATCTGATGGCTACACCTTC. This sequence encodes CASSQVGRGRISDGYTF.

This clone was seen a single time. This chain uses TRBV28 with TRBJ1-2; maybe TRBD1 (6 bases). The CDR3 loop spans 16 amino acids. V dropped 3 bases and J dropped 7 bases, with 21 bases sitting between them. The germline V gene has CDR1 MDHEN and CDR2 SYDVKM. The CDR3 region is CASSFRETGARGGYTF. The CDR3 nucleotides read TGTGCCAGCAGTTTCCGGGAAACGGGGGCGCGCGGTGGCTACACCTTC.

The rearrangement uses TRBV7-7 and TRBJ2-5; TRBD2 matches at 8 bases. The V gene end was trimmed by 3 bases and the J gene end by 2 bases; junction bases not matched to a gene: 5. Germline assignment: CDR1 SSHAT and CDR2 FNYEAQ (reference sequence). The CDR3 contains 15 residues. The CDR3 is CASSLRLAKQETQYF. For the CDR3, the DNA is TGTGCCAGCAGCTTGCGACTAGCGAAACAAGAGACCCAGTACTTC.

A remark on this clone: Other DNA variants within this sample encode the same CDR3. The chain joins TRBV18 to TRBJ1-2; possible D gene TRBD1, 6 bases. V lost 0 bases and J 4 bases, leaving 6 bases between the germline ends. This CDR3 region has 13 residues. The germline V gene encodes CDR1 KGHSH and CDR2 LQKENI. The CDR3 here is CASSPPTGYGYTF. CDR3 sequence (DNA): TGTGCCAGCTCACCACCGACAGGCTATGGCTACACCTTC.

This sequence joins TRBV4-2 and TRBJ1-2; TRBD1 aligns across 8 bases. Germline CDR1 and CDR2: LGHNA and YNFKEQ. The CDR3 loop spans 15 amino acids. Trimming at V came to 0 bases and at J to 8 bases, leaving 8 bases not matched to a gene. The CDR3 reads CASSQDRSGGYGYTF. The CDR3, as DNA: TGTGCCAGCAGCCAAGATCGTTCAGGGGGCTACGGCTACACCTTC.

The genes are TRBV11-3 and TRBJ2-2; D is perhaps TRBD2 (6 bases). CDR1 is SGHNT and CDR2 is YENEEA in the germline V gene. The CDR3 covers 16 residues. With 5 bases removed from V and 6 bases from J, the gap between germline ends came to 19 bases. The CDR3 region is CASSPVRGREAGELFF. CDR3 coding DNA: TGTGCCAGCAGCCCGGTGCGGGGTCGCGAGGCCGGGGAGCTGTTTTTT.

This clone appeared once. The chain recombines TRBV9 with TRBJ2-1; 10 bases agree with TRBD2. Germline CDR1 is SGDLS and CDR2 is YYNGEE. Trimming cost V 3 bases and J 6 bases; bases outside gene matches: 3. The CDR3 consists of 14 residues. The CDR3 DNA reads TGTGCCAGCAGCGCTAGCGGGAGTATCAATGAGCAGTTCTTC. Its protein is CASSASGSINEQFF.

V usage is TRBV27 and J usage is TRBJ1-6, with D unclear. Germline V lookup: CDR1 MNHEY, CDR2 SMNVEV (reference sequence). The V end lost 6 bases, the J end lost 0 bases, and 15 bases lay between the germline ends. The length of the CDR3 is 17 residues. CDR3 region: CASSRKTDSSYNSPLHF. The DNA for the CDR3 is TGTGCCAGCAGCCGCAAAACGGATAGCTCCTATAATTCACCCCTCCACTTT.

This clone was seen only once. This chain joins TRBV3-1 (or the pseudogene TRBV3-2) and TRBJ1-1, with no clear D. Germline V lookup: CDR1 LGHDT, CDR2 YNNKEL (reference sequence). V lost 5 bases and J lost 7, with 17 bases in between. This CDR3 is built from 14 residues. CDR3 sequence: CASSYQGLTLEAFF. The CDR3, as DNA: TGTGCCAGCAGCTATCAAGGATTAACGCTTGAAGCTTTCTTT.

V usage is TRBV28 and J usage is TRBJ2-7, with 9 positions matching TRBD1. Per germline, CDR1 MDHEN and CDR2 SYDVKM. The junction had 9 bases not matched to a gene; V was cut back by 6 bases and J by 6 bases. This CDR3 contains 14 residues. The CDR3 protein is CASRPQGAQFEQYF. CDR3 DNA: TGTGCCAGCAGGCCACAGGGGGCGCAGTTCGAGCAGTACTTC.

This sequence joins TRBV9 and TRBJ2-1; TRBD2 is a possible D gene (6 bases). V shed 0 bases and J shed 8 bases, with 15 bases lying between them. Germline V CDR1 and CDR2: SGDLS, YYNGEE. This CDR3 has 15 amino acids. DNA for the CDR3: TGTGCCAGCAGCGTAGCCCCGAATCGGGGGTATGAGCAGTTCTTC. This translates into CASSVAPNRGYEQFF.

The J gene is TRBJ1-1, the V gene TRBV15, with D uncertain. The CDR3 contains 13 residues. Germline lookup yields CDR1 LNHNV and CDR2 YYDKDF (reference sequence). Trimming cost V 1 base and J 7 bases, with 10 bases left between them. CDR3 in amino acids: CATSRGQAHEAFF. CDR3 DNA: TGTGCCACCAGCAGAGGGCAGGCCCATGAAGCTTTCTTT.

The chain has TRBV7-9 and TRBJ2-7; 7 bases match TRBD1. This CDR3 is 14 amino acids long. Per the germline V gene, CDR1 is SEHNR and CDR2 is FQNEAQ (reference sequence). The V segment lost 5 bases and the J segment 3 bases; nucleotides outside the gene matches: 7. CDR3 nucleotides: TGTGCCAGCAGCCGGGACAGTCTTGACTACGAGCAGTACTTC. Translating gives CASSRDSLDYEQYF.

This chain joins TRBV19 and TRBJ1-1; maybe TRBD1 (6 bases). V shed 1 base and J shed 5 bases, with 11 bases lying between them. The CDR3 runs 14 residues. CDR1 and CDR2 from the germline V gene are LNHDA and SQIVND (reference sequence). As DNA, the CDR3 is TGTGCCAGTAGTATAGGGGGGGCTGGAACTGAAGCTTTCTTT. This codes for CASSIGGAGTEAFF.

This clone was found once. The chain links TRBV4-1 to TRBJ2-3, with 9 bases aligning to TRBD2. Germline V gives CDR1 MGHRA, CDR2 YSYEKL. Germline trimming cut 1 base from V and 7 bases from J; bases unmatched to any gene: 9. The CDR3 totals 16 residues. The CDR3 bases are TGCGCCAGCAGCCAAGTTTGGGCTAGCGGGACTCATACGCAGTATTTT. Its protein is CASSQVWASGTHTQYF.

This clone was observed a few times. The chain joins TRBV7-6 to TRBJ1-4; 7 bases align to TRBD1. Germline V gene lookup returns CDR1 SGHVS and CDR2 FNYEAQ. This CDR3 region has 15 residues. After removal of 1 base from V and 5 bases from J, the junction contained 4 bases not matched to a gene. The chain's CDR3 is CASSLGRQGNEKLFF. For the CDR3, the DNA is TGTGCCAGCAGCTTAGGGAGACAGGGAAATGAAAAACTGTTTTTT.

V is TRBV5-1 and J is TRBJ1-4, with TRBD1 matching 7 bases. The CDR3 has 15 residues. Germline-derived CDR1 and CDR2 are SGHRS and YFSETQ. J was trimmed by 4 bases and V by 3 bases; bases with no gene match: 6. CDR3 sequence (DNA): TGCGCCAGCAGCTCTCAGGGGGGAGATAATGAAAAACTGTTTTTT. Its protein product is CASSSQGGDNEKLFF.

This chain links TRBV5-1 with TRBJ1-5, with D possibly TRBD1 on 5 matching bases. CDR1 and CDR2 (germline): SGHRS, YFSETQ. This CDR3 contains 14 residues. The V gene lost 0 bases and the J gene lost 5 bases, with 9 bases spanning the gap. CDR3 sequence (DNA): TGCGCCAGCAGCTTGGCGGGGCCCGATCAGCCCCAGCATTTT. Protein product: CASSLAGPDQPQHF.

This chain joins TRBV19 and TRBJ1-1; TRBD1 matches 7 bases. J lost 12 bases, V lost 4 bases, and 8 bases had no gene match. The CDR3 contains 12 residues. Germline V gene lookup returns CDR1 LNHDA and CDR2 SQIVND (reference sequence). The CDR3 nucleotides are TGTGCCAGTAGTAAATACACAGGGGAGACTTTCTTT. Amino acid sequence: CASSKYTGETFF.

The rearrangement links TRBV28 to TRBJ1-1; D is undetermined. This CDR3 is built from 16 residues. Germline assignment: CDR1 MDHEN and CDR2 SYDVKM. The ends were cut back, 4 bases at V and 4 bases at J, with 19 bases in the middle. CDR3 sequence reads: CASSSHSDPSGTEAFF. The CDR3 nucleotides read TGTGCCAGCAGTTCCCATTCAGACCCCAGTGGCACTGAAGCTTTCTTT.

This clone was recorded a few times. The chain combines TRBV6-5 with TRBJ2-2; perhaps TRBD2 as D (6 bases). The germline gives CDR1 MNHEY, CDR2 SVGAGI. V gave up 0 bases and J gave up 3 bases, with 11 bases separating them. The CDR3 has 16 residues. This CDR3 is CASSYSSWRDTGELFF. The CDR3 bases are TGTGCCAGCAGTTACTCTTCCTGGAGGGACACCGGGGAGCTGTTTTTT.

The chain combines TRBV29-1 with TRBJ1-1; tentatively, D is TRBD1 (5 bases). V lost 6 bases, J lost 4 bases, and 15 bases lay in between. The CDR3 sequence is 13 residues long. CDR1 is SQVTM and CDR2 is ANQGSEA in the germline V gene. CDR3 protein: CSVNIQGGTEAFF. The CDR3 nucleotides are TGCAGCGTGAATATTCAGGGAGGCACTGAAGCTTTCTTT.